The sequence of this T cell receptor beta chain was determined in a study of immune evolution from preneoplasia to lung adenocarcinoma. The germline CDR1 and CDR2 sequences are LGHNA and YNFKEQ. Trimming shortened V by 4 bases and J by 3 bases, and 15 bases separated the two germline ends. The CDR3 has 15 residues. This clone was observed once. Its target is not known. General observations from the study: From normal lung to invasive adenocarcinoma, top clone frequencies appeared to decrease. Later-stage lesions seemingly showed higher T cell density and diversity than normal lung.

The protocol was immunoSEQ multiplex PCR, while the TCRdb copy is restricted to in-frame clones and leaves out a portion. Of fewer than 7,500 clones detected, 65% to 85% appear once; the ten largest clones hold more than 8.5%. The receptor's source is a person aged 50-69 years with lung adenocarcinoma. The sample was FFPE normal lung tissue adjacent to the tumor. The rearrangement joins TRBV4-2 to TRBJ1-1; no definite D call. In nucleotides, the CDR3 is TGTGCCAGCAGCCCGTTGGCGGGTCAGGACACTGAAGCTTTCTTT. Its translation: CASSPLAGQDTEAFF.